This T cell receptor (beta chain) was captured in a study of cytomegalovirus exposure and HLA in healthy donors. Study-wide results and caveats: Later analysis suggested most CMV-associated TCR beta chains were HLA-restricted. The authors later found HLA-associated TCR beta chains more clonally expanded than equally common others.

As concerns this clone: Its specificity is not known.

PCR amplification relied on 60 Vbeta primers (plus 13 Jbeta primers). Sequencing was performed with immunoSEQ multiplex PCR; in TCRdb, only in-frame clones are kept and a portion is missing. The sample has over 150,000 clones, roughly 80% seen once; the top ten hold over 1.3%. The sequencing sample was made of PBMCs. The sequence derives from a man aged 18 to 30 in good health and CMV-seronegative.

The CDR3 reads CASSQDVGLETQYF. CDR3 DNA: TGCGCCAGCAGCCAAGATGTGGGCCTGGAGACCCAGTACTTC. The chain carries TRBV4-1 and TRBJ2-5, with no clear D. Germline V gene sequence: CDR1 MGHRA, CDR2 YSYEKL. Between the trimmed V and J ends, which lost 0 bases and 5 bases, there was a span of 10 bases. This CDR3 has 14 residues.